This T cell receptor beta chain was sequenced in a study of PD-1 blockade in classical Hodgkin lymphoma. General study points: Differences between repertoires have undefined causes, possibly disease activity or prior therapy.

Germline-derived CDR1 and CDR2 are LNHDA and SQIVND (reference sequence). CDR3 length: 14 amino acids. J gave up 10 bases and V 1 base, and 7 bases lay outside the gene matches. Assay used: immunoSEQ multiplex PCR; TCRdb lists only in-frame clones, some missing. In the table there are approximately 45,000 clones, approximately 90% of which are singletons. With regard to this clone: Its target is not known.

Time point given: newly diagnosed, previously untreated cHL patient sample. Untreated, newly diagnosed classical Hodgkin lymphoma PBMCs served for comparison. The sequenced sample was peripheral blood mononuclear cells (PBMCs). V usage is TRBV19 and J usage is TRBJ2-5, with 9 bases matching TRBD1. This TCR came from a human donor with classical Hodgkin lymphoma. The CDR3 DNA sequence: TGTGCCAGTAGTATAGTGGGGACAGGGTTGGTCCAGTACTTC. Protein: CASSIVGTGLVQYF.